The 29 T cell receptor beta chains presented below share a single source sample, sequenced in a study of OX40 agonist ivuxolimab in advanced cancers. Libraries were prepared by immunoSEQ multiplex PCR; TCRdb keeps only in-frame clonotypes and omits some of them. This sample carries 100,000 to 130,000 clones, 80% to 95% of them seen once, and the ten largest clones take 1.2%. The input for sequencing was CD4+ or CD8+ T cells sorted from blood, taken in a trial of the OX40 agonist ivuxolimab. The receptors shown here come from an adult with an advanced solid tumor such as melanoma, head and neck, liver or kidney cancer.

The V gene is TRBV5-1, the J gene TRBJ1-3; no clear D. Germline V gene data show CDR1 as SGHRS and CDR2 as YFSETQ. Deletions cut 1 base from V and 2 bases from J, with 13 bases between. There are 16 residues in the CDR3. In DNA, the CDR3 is TGCGCCAGCAGCTTGTGGATGATCAAGACTGGAAACACCATATATTTT. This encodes CASSLWMIKTGNTIYF.

The chain's CDR3 is CATSKFGRDTEAFF. CDR3 coding DNA: TGTGCCACCAGCAAGTTCGGAAGGGACACTGAAGCTTTCTTT. The chain is built from TRBV15 and TRBJ1-1; no reliable D call. Germline loops: CDR1 LNHNV, CDR2 YYDKDF (reference sequence). The ends were cut back, 4 bases at V and 3 bases at J, with 12 bases in the middle. This CDR3 has 14 residues.

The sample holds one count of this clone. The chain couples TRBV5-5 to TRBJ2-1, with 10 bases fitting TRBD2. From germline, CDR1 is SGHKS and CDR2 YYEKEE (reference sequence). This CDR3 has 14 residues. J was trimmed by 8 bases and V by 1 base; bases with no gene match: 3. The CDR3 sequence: CASSLRTSGDEQFF. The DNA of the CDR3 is TGTGCCAGCAGCTTGCGGACTAGCGGAGATGAGCAGTTCTTC. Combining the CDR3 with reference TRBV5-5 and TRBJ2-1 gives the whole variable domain DAGVTQSPTHLIKTRGQQVTLRCSPISGHKSVSWYQQVLGQGPQFIFQYYEKEERGRGNFPDRFSARQFPNYSSELNVNALLLGDSALYLCASSLRTSGDEQFFGPGTRLTVL.

CDR3: CASSLTSHGAYEQYF. Here the CDR3 DNA reads TGTGCCAGCAGCTTAACTAGTCATGGAGCCTACGAGCAGTACTTC. The chain is built from TRBV11-1 and TRBJ2-7; the D gene is possibly TRBD2 (5 bases). The germline V gene has CDR1 SGHAT and CDR2 FQDESV (reference sequence). With 2 bases removed from V and 2 bases from J, the gap between germline ends came to 13 bases. The CDR3 consists of 15 residues.

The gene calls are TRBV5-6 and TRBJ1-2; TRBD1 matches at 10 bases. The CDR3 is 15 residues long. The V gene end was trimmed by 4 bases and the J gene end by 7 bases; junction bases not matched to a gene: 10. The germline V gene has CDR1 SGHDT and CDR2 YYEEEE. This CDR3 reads CASSPETGGVTGYTF. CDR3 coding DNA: TGTGCCAGCAGCCCCGAGACAGGGGGCGTTACTGGCTACACCTTC.

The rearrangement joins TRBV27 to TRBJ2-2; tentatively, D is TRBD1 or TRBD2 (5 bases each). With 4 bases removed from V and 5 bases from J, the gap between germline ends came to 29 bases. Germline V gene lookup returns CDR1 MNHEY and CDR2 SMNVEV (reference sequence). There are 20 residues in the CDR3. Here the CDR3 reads CASSSGPSNFIDGGTGELFF. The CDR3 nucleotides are TGTGCCAGCAGTTCGGGACCGAGCAACTTCATAGATGGAGGAACCGGGGAGCTGTTTTTT.

The CDR3 sequence: CASSQDTNYGYTF. The CDR3 DNA sequence: TGTGCCAGCAGCCAAGATACTAACTATGGCTACACCTTC. The chain is built from TRBV7-9 and TRBJ1-2, with D hard to call. Trimming left V 5 bases short and J 0 bases short, with 7 bases between. Looked up from germline, CDR1 is SEHNR and CDR2 is FQNEAQ (reference sequence). This CDR3 spans 13 amino acids.

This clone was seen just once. CDR3 bases: TGTGCCAGCAGTTGGCAGGGAGCGGGTCAGCCCCAGCATTTT. This translates into CASSWQGAGQPQHF. The gene calls are TRBV6-5 and TRBJ1-5; D might be TRBD1 (5 bases). The germline CDR1 and CDR2 sequences are MNHEY and SVGAGI. This CDR3 is 14 amino acids long. The germline V and J ends were trimmed by 4 bases and 6 bases, with 13 bases remaining between them.

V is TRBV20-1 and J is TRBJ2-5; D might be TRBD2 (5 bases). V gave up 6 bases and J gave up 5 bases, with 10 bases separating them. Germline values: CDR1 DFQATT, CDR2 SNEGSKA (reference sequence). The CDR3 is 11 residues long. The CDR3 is CSAVPGETQYF. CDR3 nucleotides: TGCAGTGCCGTCCCGGGGGAGACCCAGTACTTC.

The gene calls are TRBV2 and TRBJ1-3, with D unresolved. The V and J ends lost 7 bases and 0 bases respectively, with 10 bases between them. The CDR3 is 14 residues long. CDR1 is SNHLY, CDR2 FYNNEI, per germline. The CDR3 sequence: CASTKRSSGNTIYF. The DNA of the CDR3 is TGTGCCAGCACTAAGCGAAGCTCTGGAAACACCATATATTTT.

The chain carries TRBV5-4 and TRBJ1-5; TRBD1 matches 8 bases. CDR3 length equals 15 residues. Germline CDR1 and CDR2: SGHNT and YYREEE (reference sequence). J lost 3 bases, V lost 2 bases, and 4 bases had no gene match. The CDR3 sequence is CASSFGQGNNQPQHF. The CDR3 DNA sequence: TGTGCCAGCAGCTTCGGACAGGGCAACAATCAGCCCCAGCATTTT.

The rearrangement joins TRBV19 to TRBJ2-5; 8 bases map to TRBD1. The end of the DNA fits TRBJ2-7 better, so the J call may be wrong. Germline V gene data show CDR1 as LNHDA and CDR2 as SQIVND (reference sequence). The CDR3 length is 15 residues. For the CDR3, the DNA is TGTGCCAGCCGGCCGTTGGGGGGACAGGCCTACGAGCAGTACTTC. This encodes CASRPLGGQAYEQYF.

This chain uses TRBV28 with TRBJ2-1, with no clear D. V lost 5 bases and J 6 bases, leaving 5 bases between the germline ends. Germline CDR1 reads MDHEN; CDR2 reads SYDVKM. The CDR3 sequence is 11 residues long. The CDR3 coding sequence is TGTGCCAGCAGTGCGAGCAATGAGCAGTTCTTC. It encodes CASSASNEQFF.

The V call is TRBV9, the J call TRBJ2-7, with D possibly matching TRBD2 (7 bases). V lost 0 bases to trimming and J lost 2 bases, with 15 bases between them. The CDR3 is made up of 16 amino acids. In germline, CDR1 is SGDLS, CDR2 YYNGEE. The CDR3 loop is CASSVGGGGVAYEQYF. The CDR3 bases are TGTGCCAGCAGCGTAGGAGGGGGGGGAGTCGCCTACGAGCAGTACTTC. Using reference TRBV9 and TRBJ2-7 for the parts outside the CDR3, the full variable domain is DSGVTQTPKHLITATGQRVTLRCSPRSGDLSVYWYQQSLDQGLQFLIQYYNGEERAKGNILERFSAQQFPDLHSELNLSSLELGDSALYFCASSVGGGGVAYEQYFGPGTRLTVT.

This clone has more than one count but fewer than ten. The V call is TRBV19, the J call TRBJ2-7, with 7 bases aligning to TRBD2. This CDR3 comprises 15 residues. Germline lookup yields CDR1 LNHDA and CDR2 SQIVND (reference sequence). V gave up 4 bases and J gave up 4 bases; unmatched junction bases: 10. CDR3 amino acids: CASSRASGGEYEQYF. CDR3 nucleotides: TGTGCCAGTAGTAGGGCTAGCGGAGGGGAGTACGAGCAGTACTTC.

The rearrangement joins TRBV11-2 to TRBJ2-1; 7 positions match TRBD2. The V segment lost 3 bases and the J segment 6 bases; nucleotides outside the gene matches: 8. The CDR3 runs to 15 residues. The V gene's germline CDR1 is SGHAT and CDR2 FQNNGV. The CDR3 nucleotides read TGTGCCAGCAGCTTGGTGTTAGCGGGTAGCAATGAGCAGTTCTTC. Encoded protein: CASSLVLAGSNEQFF.

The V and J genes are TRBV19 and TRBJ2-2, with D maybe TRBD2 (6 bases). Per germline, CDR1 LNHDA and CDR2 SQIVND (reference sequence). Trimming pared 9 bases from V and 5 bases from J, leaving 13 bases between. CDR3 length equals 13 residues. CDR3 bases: TGTGCCAGCCGCAGGGAGGAGACCGGGGAGCTGTTTTTT. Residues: CASRREETGELFF.

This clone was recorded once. CDR3 in DNA: TGTGCCAGCACCATTAGGGGGAGCTCCTACAATGAGCAGTTCTTC. Its translation: CASTIRGSSYNEQFF. The chain recombines TRBV11-3 with TRBJ2-1; D may be TRBD1 (6 bases). The CDR3 sequence is 15 residues long. CDR1 and CDR2 from the germline V gene are SGHNT and YENEEA. Deletions cut 7 bases from V and 0 bases from J, with 13 bases between. Looking up the rest from reference TRBV11-3 and TRBJ2-1 gives the full variable domain: EAGVVQSPRYKIIEKKQPVAFWCNPISGHNTLYWYLQNLGQGPELLIRYENEEAVDDSQLPKDRFSAERLKGVDSTLKIQPAELGDSAVYLCASTIRGSSYNEQFFGPGTRLTVL.

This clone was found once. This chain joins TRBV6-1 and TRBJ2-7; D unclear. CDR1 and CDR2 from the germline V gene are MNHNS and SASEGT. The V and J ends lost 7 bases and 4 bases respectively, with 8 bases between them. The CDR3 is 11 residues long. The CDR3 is CASTERYEQYF. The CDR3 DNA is TGTGCCAGCACGGAACGGTACGAGCAGTACTTC.

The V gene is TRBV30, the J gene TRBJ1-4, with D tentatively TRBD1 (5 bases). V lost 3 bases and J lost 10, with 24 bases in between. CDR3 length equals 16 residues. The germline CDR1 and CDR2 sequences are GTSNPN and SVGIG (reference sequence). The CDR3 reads CAWRDTGTPNSGKLFF. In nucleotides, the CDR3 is TGTGCCTGGAGGGATACCGGGACGCCTAATTCTGGAAAACTGTTTTTT.

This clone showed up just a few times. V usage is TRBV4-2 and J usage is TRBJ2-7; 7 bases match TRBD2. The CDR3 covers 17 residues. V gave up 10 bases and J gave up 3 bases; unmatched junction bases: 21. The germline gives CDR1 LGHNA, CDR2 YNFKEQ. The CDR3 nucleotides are TGTGCCACCCGCCGTCTGCGGGAGACCCTTACTATCTACGAGCAGTACTTC. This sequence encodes CATRRLRETLTIYEQYF.

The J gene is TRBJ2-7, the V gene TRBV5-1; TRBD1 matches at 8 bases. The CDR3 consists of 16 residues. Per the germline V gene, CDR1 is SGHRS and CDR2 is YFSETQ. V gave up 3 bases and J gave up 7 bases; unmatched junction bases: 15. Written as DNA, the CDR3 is TGCGCCAGCAGCTCCCTTGATGGACAGGGTGAGTGGGAGCAGTACTTC. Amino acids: CASSSLDGQGEWEQYF.

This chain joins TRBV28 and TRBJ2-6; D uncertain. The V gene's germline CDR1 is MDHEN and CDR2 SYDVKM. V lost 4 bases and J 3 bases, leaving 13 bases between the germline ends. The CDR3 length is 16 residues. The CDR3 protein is CASSSTSLGGANVLTF. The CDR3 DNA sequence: TGTGCCAGCAGTTCGACAAGTCTTGGTGGGGCCAACGTCCTGACTTTC.

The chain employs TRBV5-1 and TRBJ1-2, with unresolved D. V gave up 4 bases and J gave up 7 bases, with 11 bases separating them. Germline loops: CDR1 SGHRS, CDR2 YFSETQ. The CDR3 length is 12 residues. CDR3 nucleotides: TGCGCCAGCAGCGTACCGGGTGCTGGCTACACCTTC. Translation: CASSVPGAGYTF.

CDR3 amino acids: CASSSNNYGYTF. The CDR3 DNA follows: TGTGCCAGCAGTTCGAATAACTATGGCTACACCTTC. The chain carries TRBV28 and TRBJ1-2, with no clear D. The CDR3 totals 12 residues. Germline CDR1 MDHEN, CDR2 SYDVKM. V was trimmed by 4 bases and J by 1 base, leaving 4 bases between them.

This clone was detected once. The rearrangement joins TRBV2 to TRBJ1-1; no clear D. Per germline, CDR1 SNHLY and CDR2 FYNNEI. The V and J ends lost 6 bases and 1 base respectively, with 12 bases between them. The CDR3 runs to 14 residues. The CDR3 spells CASREERQNTEAFF. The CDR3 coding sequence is TGTGCCAGCAGGGAGGAGAGACAGAACACTGAAGCTTTCTTT.

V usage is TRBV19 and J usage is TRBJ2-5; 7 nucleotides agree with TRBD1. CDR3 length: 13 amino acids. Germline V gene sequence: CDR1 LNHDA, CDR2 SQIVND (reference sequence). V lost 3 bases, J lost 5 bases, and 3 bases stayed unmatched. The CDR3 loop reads CASSMDRWETQYF. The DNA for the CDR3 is TGTGCCAGTAGTATGGACAGGTGGGAGACCCAGTACTTC.

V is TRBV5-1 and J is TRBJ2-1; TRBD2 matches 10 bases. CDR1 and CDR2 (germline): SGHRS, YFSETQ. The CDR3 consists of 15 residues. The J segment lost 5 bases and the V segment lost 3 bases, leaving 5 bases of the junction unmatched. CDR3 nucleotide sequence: TGCGCCAGCAGCTACACTAGCGGGAAAAACAATGAGCAGTTCTTC. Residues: CASSYTSGKNNEQFF.

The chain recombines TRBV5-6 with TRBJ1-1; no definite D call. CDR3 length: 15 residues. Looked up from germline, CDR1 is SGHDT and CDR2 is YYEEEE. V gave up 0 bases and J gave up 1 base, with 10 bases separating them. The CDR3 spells CASSLGGSRNTEAFF. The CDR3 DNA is TGTGCCAGCAGCTTGGGTGGGAGTAGGAACACTGAAGCTTTCTTT.